A selection of T cell receptor beta chains follows, all from one sample in a study of early T cells in non-severe SARS-CoV-2 infection. TCRdb reanalysed the 5' RACE reads using MiXCR and keeps one entry per CDR3 protein. The sample consists of some 91,000 distinct CDR3 sequences, around 13% of them appearing once. The sequenced sample was whole blood. Receptors were obtained from an adult who was a healthcare worker with PCR-confirmed SARS-CoV-2 infection or an uninfected control (not recorded which). The CDR3 runs from the conserved cysteine through the conserved F or W. Each record gives: clone size, D gene, V gene, J gene, CDR3 protein, CDR3 DNA. D genes are given only for firm matches. Clone size is shown for a subset of rows, as once, few, many or a class of expanded clone.

size: .
D: .
V: TRBV9
J: TRBJ2-7
CDR3: CASSPPRGGEQYF
DNA: TGTGCCAGCAGCCCGCCCCGAGGTGGCGAGCAGTACTTC

size: .
D: .
V: TRBV2
J: TRBJ2-2
CDR3: CASSVQGSPGELFF
DNA: TGTGCCAGCAGTGTGCAGGGAAGCCCCGGGGAGCTGTTTTTT

size: .
D: .
V: TRBV27
J: TRBJ1-2
CDR3: CASSVNLYYGYTF
DNA: TGTGCCAGCAGCGTAAATCTGTACTATGGCTACACCTTC

size: few
D: .
V: TRBV28
J: TRBJ1-1
CDR3: CASSLIIRNTEAFF
DNA: TGTGCCAGCAGTTTGATAATTCGGAACACTGAAGCTTTCTTT

size: .
D: .
V: TRBV12-3/TRBV12-4
J: TRBJ1-6
CDR3: CASTERELGSPLHF
DNA: TGTGCCAGCACCGAGCGGGAGTTGGGTTCACCCCTCCACTTT

size: many
D: .
V: TRBV12-3/TRBV12-4
J: TRBJ1-1
CDR3: CASSLWVGTEAFF
DNA: TGTGCCAGCAGTTTATGGGTGGGGACTGAAGCTTTCTTT

size: many
D: .
V: TRBV7-9
J: TRBJ2-7
CDR3: CASSLNPLYEQYF
DNA: TGTGCCAGCAGCTTAAACCCTCTCTACGAGCAGTACTTC

size: many
D: TRBD2
V: TRBV20-1
J: TRBJ2-1
CDR3: CSASHLLAGGKYNEQFF
DNA: TGCAGTGCTAGCCATCTCCTAGCGGGGGGAAAGTACAATGAGCAGTTCTTC

size: many
D: .
V: TRBV7-8
J: TRBJ2-5
CDR3: CASSLGRVETQYF
DNA: TGTGCCAGCAGCTTAGGACGGGTAGAGACCCAGTACTTC

size: few
D: TRBD1
V: TRBV18
J: TRBJ2-7
CDR3: CASSPPRGQGAYEQYF
DNA: TGTGCCAGCTCACCACCTCGGGGTCAGGGGGCGTACGAGCAGTACTTC

size: .
D: .
V: TRBV15
J: TRBJ2-3
CDR3: CATMEGGSDTQYF
DNA: TGTGCCACCATGGAGGGGGGCTCAGATACGCAGTATTTT

size: .
D: .
V: TRBV10-3
J: TRBJ2-7
CDR3: CAISETGSYEQYF
DNA: TGTGCCATCAGTGAGACAGGGTCCTACGAGCAGTACTTC

size: few
D: .
V: TRBV29-1
J: TRBJ1-2
CDR3: CSVGGYNYGYTF
DNA: TGCAGCGTTGGGGGATACAACTATGGCTACACCTTC

size: few
D: .
V: TRBV4-3
J: TRBJ2-5
CDR3: CASSQDRDVETQYF
DNA: TGCGCCAGCAGCCAAGACCGGGACGTCGAGACCCAGTACTTC

size: once
D: .
V: TRBV7-2
J: TRBJ1-1
CDR3: CASSPSAAALLNTEAFF
DNA: TGTGCCAGCAGCCCCTCCGCGGCAGCACTTCTGAACACTGAAGCTTTCTTT

size: many
D: TRBD2
V: TRBV20-1
J: TRBJ2-1
CDR3: CSARLAGARLQFF
DNA: TGCAGTGCCCGACTAGCGGGGGCCCGCTTGCAGTTCTTC

size: many
D: .
V: TRBV3-1
J: TRBJ2-7
CDR3: CASSLGTTAYEQYF
DNA: TGTGCCAGCAGCCTAGGGACAACCGCCTACGAGCAGTACTTC

size: .
D: .
V: TRBV28
J: TRBJ2-3
CDR3: CASSPGPGSPRSTDTQYF
DNA: TGTGCCAGCAGCCCGGGGCCAGGCAGCCCTCGAAGCACAGATACGCAGTATTTT

size: many
D: .
V: TRBV18
J: TRBJ1-1
CDR3: CASSPTRDTEAFF
DNA: TGTGCCAGCTCGCCTACACGGGACACTGAAGCTTTCTTT

size: .
D: .
V: TRBV3-1
J: TRBJ2-3
CDR3: CASSRGPLGDTQYF
DNA: TGTGCCAGCAGCCGAGGACCCCTCGGGGATACGCAGTATTTT

size: many
D: TRBD1
V: TRBV28
J: TRBJ1-4
CDR3: CASSSPGQATFF
DNA: TGTGCCAGCAGTTCCCCCGGACAGGCGACTTTTTTT

size: many
D: .
V: TRBV29-1
J: TRBJ2-1
CDR3: CSVAPIRGTSYNEQFF
DNA: TGCAGCGTTGCCCCCATTCGGGGGACCTCCTACAATGAGCAGTTCTTC

size: .
D: TRBD2
V: TRBV7-9
J: TRBJ2-3
CDR3: CASSRSKAGLGGDTQYF
DNA: TGTGCCAGCAGCCGGAGTAAAGCGGGGTTAGGAGGAGATACGCAGTATTTT

size: many
D: TRBD1
V: TRBV28
J: TRBJ1-1
CDR3: CASSLDRGFEAFF
DNA: TGTGCCAGCAGCCTGGACAGGGGGTTTGAAGCTTTCTTT

size: few
D: TRBD1
V: TRBV7-2
J: TRBJ1-5
CDR3: CASSLSGQVNQPQHF
DNA: TGTGCCAGCAGCTTATCCGGACAGGTCAATCAGCCCCAGCATTTT

size: few
D: .
V: TRBV28
J: TRBJ2-5
CDR3: CASRFMGIQETQYF
DNA: TGTGCCAGCAGATTCATGGGGATCCAAGAGACCCAGTACTTC

size: many
D: TRBD2
V: TRBV13
J: TRBJ2-1
CDR3: CASSFSGTRLNEQFF
DNA: TGTGCCAGCAGCTTTTCCGGGACTAGACTGAATGAGCAGTTCTTC

size: few
D: .
V: TRBV20-1
J: TRBJ2-3
CDR3: CSARDTARNTDTQYF
DNA: TGCAGTGCTAGGGACACCGCACGAAACACAGATACGCAGTATTTT

size: .
D: .
V: TRBV6-6
J: TRBJ1-2
CDR3: CASSYAENYGYTF
DNA: TGTGCCAGCAGTTATGCAGAAAACTATGGCTACACCTTC

size: many
D: TRBD2
V: TRBV6-5
J: TRBJ2-1
CDR3: CASSLSGERQFF
DNA: TGTGCCAGCAGTCTGAGCGGGGAAAGGCAGTTCTTC

size: many
D: TRBD2
V: TRBV7-8
J: TRBJ2-5
CDR3: CASSLWTRRETQYF
DNA: TGTGCCAGCAGCTTGTGGACTAGGAGAGAGACCCAGTACTTC

size: many
D: .
V: TRBV28
J: TRBJ2-4
CDR3: CASSSQGRNIQYF
DNA: TGTGCCAGCAGTTCTCAGGGCCGGAACATTCAGTACTTC

size: few
D: .
V: TRBV7-2
J: TRBJ1-2
CDR3: CASSLAQGFGYTF
DNA: TGTGCCAGCAGCTTAGCGCAGGGATTTGGCTACACCTTC

size: many
D: TRBD1
V: TRBV5-4
J: TRBJ1-1
CDR3: CASSTPDRALGGAFF
DNA: TGTGCCAGCAGCACCCCGGACAGGGCGCTTGGCGGAGCTTTCTTT

size: few
D: .
V: TRBV6-5
J: TRBJ1-2
CDR3: CASSYRDIYGYTF
DNA: TGTGCCAGCAGTTACCGAGACATCTATGGCTACACCTTC

size: few
D: TRBD1
V: TRBV27
J: TRBJ2-7
CDR3: CASSLYRGQSYEQYF
DNA: TGTGCCAGCAGCCTCTACAGGGGCCAATCCTACGAGCAGTACTTC

size: few
D: .
V: TRBV28
J: TRBJ1-5
CDR3: CASSLTTGISNQPQHF
DNA: TGTGCCAGCAGTTTAACCACCGGGATTAGCAATCAGCCCCAGCATTTT

size: many
D: TRBD1
V: TRBV5-4
J: TRBJ2-5
CDR3: CASSRGQGDSETQYF
DNA: TGTGCCAGCAGCAGAGGACAGGGGGATTCAGAGACCCAGTACTTC

size: .
D: TRBD1
V: TRBV27
J: TRBJ2-2
CDR3: CASGPPGTGNTGELFF
DNA: TGTGCCAGCGGACCCCCCGGGACAGGGAACACCGGGGAGCTGTTTTTT

size: many
D: .
V: TRBV6-2/TRBV6-3
J: TRBJ2-7
CDR3: CASSYGGEQYF
DNA: TGTGCCAGCAGTTATGGGGGCGAGCAGTACTTC

size: many
D: .
V: TRBV11-2
J: TRBJ2-3
CDR3: CASSLGSGRTDTQYF
DNA: TGTGCCAGCAGCTTAGGTTCAGGGCGTACAGATACGCAGTATTTT

size: many
D: TRBD1
V: TRBV6-6
J: TRBJ1-2
CDR3: CASSWTGANYGYTF
DNA: TGTGCCAGCAGTTGGACAGGAGCTAACTATGGCTACACCTTC

size: few
D: .
V: TRBV18
J: TRBJ1-5
CDR3: CASSPTENQPQHF
DNA: TGTGCCAGCTCACCAACAGAGAATCAGCCCCAGCATTTT

size: .
D: .
V: TRBV19
J: TRBJ2-3
CDR3: CASSMRAGRTDTQYF
DNA: TGTGCCAGTAGTATGCGTGCAGGGAGGACAGATACGCAGTATTTT

size: .
D: .
V: TRBV6-2/TRBV6-3
J: TRBJ2-3
CDR3: CASSYERVQYF
DNA: TGTGCCAGCAGTTACGAGAGGGTGCAGTATTTT